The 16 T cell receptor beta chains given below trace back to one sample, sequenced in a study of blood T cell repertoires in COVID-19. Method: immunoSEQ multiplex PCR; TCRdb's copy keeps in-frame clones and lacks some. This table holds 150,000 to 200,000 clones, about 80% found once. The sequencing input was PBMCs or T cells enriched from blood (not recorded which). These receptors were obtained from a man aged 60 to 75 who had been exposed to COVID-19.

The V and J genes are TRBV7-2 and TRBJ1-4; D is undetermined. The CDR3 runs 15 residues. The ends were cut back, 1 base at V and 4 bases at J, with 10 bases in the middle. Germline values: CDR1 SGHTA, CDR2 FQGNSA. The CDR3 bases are TGTGCCAGCAGCTTAGGGCCCGGACTTAATGAAAAACTGTTTTTT. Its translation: CASSLGPGLNEKLFF.

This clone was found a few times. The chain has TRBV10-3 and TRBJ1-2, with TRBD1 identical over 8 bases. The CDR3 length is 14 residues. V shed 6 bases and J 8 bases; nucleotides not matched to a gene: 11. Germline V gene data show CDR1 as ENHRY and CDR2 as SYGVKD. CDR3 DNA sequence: TGTGCCATCAGGCCCCTGGACAGGGAGAACGGCTACACCTTC. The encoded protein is CAIRPLDRENGYTF.

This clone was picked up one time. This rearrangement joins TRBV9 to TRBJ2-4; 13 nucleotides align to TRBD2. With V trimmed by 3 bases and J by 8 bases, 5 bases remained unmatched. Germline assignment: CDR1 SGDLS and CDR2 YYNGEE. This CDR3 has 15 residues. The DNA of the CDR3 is TGTGCCAGCAGCGCGGCCGGGACTAGCGGGGACATTCAGTACTTC. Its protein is CASSAAGTSGDIQYF.

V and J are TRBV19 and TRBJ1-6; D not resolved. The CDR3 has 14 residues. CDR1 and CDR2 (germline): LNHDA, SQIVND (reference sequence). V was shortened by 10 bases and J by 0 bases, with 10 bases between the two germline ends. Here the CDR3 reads CATSESSYNSPLHF. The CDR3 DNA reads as TGTGCCACTTCCGAGAGCTCCTATAATTCACCCCTCCACTTT.

This CDR3 reads CASRAEPTDTQYF. The CDR3 bases are TGTGCCAGCAGAGCGGAACCCACAGATACGCAGTATTTT. V gene TRBV5-8 combines with J gene TRBJ2-3; TRBD2 is a possible D gene (5 bases). Germline CDR1 and CDR2: SGHTS and YDEGEE. The V and J ends lost 5 bases and 2 bases respectively, with 9 bases between them. The CDR3 has 13 amino acids.

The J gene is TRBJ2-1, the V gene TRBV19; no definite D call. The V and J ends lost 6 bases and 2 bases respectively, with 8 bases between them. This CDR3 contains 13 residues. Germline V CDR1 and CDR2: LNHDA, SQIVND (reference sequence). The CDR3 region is CASRSGPYNEQFF. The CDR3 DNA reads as TGTGCCAGTAGATCCGGTCCCTACAATGAGCAGTTCTTC.

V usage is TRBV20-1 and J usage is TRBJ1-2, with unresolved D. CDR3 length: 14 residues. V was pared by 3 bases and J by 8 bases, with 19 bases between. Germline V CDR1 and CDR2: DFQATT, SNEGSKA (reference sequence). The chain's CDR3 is CSASGSGRTGGYTF. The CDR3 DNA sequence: TGCAGTGCTAGTGGTTCGGGGAGAACCGGGGGCTACACCTTC.

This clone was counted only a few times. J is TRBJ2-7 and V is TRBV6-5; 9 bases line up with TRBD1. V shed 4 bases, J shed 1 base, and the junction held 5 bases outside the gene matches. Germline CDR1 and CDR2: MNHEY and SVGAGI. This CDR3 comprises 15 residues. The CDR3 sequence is CASSSSGTGSYEQYF. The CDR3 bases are TGTGCCAGCAGTTCTTCCGGGACAGGGTCCTACGAGCAGTACTTC.

This CDR3 is CASSQRQPDTQYF. For the CDR3, the DNA is TGTGCCAGCAGCCAACGACAGCCAGATACGCAGTATTTT. The genes are TRBV7-8 and TRBJ2-3; a possible D gene is TRBD1 (5 bases). The germline V gene has CDR1 SGHVS and CDR2 FQNEAQ. This CDR3 is 13 amino acids long. The V end was cut by 5 bases, the J end by 4 bases, with 10 bases between.

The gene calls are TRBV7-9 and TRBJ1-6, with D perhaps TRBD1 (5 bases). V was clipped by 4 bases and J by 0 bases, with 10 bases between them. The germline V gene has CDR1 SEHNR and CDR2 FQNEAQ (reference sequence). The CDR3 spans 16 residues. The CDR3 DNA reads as TGTGCCAGCAGCTCGACAGTTAGCTCCTATAATTCACCCCTCCACTTT. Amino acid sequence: CASSSTVSSYNSPLHF.

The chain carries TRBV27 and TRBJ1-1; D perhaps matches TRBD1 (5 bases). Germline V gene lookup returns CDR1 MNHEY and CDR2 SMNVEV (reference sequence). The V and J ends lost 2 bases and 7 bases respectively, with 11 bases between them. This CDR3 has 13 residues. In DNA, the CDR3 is TGTGCCAGCAGTTTAACGGCAGGGAATGAAGCTTTCTTT. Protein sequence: CASSLTAGNEAFF.

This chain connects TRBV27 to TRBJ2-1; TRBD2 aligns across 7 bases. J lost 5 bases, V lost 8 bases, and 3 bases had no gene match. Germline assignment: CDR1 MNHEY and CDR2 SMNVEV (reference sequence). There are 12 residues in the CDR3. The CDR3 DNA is TGTGCCAGCGGGGGGGATAACAATGAGCAGTTCTTC. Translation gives CASGGDNNEQFF.

The CDR3 reads CASSYTRWSEKLFF. The CDR3 coding sequence is TGTGCCAGCAGTTACACCCGGTGGAGTGAAAAACTGTTTTTT. This chain joins TRBV6-5 and TRBJ1-4, with D hard to call. Looked up from germline, CDR1 is MNHEY and CDR2 is SVGAGI. The V and J ends lost 2 bases and 7 bases respectively, with 11 bases between them. The CDR3 is 14 residues long.

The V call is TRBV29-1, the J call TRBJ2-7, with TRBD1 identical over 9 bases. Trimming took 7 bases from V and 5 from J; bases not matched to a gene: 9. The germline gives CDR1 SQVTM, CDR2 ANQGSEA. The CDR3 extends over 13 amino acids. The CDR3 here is CSGGTGTGNEQYF. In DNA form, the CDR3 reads TGCAGCGGTGGGACAGGGACTGGAAACGAGCAGTACTTC.

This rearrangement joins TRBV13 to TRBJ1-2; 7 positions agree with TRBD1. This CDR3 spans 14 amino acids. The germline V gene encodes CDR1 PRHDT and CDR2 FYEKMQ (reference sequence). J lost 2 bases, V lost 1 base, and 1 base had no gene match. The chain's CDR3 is CASSLARGNYGYTF. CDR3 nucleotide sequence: TGTGCCAGCAGCTTAGCCAGGGGGAACTATGGCTACACCTTC.

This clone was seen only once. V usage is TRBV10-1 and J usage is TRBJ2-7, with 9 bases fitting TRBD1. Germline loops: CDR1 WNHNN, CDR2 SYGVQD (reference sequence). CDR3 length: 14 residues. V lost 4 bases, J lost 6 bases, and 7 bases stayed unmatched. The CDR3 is CASSAPQGAGEQYF. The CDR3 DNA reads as TGCGCCAGCAGTGCACCACAGGGGGCGGGCGAGCAGTACTTC.